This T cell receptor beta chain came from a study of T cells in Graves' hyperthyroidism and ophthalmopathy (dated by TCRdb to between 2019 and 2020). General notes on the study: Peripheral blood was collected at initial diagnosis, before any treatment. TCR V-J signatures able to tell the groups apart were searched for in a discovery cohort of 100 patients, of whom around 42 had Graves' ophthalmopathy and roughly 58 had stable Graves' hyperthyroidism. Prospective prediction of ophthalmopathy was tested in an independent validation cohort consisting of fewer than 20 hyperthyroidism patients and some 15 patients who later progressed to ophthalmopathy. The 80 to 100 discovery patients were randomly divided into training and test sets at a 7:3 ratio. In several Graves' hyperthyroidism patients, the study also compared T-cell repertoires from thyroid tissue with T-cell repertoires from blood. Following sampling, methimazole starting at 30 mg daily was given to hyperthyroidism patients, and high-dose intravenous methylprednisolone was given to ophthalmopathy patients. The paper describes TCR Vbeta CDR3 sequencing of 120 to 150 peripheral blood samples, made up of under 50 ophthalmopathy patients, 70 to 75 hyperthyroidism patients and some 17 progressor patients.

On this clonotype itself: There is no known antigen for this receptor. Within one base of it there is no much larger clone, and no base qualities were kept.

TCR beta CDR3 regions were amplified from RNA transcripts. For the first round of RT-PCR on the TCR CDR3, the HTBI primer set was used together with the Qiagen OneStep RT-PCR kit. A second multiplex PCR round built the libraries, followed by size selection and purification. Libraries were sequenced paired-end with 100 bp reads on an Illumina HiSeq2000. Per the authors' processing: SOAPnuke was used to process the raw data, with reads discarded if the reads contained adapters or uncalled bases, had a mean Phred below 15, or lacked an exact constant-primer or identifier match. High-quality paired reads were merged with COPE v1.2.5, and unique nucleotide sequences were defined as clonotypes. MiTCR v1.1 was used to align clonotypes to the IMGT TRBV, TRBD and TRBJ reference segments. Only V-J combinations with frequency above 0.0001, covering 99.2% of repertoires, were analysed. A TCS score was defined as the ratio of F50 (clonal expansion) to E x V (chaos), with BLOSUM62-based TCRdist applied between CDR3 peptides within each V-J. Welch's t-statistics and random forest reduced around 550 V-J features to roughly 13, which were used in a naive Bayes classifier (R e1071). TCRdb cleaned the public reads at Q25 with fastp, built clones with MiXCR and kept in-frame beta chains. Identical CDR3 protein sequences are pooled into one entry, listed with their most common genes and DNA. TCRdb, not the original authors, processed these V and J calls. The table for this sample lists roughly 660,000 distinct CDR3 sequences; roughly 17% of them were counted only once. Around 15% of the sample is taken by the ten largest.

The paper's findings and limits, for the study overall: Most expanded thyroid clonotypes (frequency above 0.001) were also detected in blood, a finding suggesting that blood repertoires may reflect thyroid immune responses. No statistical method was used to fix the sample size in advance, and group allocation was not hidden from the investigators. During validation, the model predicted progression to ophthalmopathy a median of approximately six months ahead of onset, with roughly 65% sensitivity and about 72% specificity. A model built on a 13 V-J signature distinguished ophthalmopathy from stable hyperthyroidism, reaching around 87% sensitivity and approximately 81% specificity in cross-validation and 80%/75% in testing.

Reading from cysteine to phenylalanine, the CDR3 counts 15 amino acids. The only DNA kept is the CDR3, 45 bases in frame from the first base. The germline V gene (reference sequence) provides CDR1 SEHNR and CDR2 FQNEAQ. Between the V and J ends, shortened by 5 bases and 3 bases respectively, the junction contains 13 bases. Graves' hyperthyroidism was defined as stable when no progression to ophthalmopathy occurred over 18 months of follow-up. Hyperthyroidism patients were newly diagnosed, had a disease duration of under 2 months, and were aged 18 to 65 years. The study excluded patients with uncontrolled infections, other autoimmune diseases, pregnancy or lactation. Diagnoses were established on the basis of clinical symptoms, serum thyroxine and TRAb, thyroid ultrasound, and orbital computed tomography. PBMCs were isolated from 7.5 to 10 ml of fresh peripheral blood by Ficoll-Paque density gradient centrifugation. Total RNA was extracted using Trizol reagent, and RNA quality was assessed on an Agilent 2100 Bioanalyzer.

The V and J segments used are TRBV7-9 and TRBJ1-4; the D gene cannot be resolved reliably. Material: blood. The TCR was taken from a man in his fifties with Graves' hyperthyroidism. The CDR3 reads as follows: CASSARHLANEKLFF. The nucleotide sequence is TGTGCCAGCAGCGCACGACACCTCGCTAATGAAAAACTGTTTTTT.